This TCR beta chain derives from a study of shared clonotypes between healthy human individuals. Trimming at V came to 5 bases and at J to 3 bases, leaving 8 bases not matched to a gene. CDR1 SEHNR and CDR2 FQNEAQ come from the germline V gene (reference sequence). CDR3 length: 15 amino acids. Only CD45RO-negative cells positively selected for CCR7 counted as naive CD8 cells, so terminally differentiated effector memory CD45RA+ cells were excluded. The table came from immunoSEQ multiplex PCR; TCRdb's copy has only in-frame clones and leaves some out. This sample carries 1.5 million to 2.5 million clones, approximately 95% of them seen once, and the ten largest clones take around 1.2%.

Specimen: naive CD8+ T cells sorted from blood. The chain carries TRBV7-9 and TRBJ2-7; 9 bases map to TRBD2. This TCR was recovered from a man aged 18 to 29 in good health. CDR3 sequence: CASSPWGSGGYEQYF. The CDR3 DNA sequence: TGTGCCAGCAGCCCCTGGGGTAGCGGGGGCTACGAGCAGTACTTC.